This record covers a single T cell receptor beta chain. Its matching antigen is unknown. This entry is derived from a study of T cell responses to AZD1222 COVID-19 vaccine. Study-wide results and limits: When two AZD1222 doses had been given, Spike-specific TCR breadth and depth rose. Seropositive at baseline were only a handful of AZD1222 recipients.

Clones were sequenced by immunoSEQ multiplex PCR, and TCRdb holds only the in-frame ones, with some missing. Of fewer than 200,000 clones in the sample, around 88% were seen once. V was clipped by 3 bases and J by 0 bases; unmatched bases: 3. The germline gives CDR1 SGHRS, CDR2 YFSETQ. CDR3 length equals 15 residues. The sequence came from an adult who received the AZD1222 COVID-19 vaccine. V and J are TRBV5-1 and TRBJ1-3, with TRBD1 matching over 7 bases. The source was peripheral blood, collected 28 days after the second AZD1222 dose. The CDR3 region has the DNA TGCGCCAGCAGCTGGGACAGAAGCTCTGGAAACACCATATATTTT. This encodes CASSWDRSSGNTIYF.